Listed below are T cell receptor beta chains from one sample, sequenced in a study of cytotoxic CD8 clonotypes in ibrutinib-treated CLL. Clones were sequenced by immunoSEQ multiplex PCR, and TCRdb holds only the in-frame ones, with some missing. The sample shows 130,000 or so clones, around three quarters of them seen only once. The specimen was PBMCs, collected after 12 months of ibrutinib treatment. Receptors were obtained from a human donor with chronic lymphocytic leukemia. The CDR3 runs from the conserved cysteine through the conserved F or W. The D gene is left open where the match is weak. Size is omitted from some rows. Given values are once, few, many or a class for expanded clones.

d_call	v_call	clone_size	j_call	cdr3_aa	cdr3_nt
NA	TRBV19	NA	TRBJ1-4	CASSEDAEKLFF	TGTGCCAGTAGTGAGGACGCAGAAAAACTGTTTTTT
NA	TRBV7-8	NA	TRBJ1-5	CASSFSGGSNQPQHF	TGTGCCAGCAGCTTCAGCGGGGGCAGCAATCAGCCCCAGCATTTT
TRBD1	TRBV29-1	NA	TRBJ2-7	CSAWGTGSYEQYF	TGCAGCGCCTGGGGGACAGGGAGCTACGAGCAGTACTTC
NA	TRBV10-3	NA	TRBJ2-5	CAISVQGQETQYF	TGTGCCATCAGTGTCCAGGGCCAAGAGACCCAGTACTTC
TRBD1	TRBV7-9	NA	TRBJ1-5	CASSQGQALEKPQHF	TGTGCCAGCAGCCAGGGACAGGCCCTGGAAAAGCCCCAGCATTTT
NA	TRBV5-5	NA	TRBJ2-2	CASSLGPYTGELFF	TGTGCCAGCAGCCTCGGACCGTACACCGGGGAGCTGTTTTTT
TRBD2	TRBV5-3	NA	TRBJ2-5	CASSQVTSATETQYF	TGCGCCAGCAGCCAAGTCACTAGCGCCACGGAGACCCAGTACTTC
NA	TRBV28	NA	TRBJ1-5	CASSLDLSYSNQPQHF	TGTGCCAGCAGTTTAGACCTGAGTTATAGCAATCAGCCCCAGCATTTT
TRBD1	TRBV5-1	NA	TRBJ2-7	CATRDRESYEQYF	TGCGCCACCCGGGACAGGGAATCCTACGAGCAGTACTTC
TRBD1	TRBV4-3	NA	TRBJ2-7	CASSQVWDSSYEQYF	TGCGCCAGCAGCCAAGTATGGGACAGCAGCTACGAGCAGTACTTC
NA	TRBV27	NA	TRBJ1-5	CASSLSTEGYNQPQHF	TGTGCCAGCAGTTTATCGACCGAGGGTTACAATCAGCCCCAGCATTTT
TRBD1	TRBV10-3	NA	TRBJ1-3	CAISSGQGGNTIYF	TGTGCCATCAGCAGCGGACAGGGAGGAAACACCATATATTTT
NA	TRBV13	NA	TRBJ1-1	CASSLNRGQAEAFF	TGTGCCAGCAGCTTAAACCGGGGGCAGGCTGAAGCTTTCTTT
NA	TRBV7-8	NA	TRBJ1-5	CASSLQVELSNQPQHF	TGTGCCAGCAGCTTACAGGTGGAATTAAGCAATCAGCCCCAGCATTTT
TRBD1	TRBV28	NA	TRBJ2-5	CASSLSRTGRETQYF	TGTGCCAGCAGTTTATCCAGGACAGGGCGAGAGACCCAGTACTTC
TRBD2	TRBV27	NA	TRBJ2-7	CASSPILAGGAFYEQYF	TGTGCCAGCAGTCCGATCCTAGCGGGAGGAGCTTTCTACGAGCAGTACTTC
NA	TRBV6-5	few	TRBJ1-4	CASSSTNEKLFF	TGTGCCAGCAGTTCAACTAATGAAAAACTGTTTTTT
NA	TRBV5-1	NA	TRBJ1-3	CASSLVGDGNTIYF	TGCGCCAGCAGCTTGGTGGGGGACGGAAACACCATATATTTT
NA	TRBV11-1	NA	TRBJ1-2	CASSYQGHYGYTF	TGTGCCAGCAGCTACCAGGGACACTATGGCTACACCTTC
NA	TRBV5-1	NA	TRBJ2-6	CASSLMAGAGGANVLTF	TGCGCCAGCAGCTTGATGGCAGGGGCGGGTGGGGCCAACGTCCTGACTTTC
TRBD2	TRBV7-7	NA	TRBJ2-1	CASSPQALAGANEQFF	TGTGCTAGCAGCCCTCAGGCACTAGCGGGAGCCAATGAGCAGTTCTTC
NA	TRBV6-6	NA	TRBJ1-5	CASSYQVSNQPQHF	TGTGCCAGCAGTTACCAAGTGAGCAATCAGCCCCAGCATTTT
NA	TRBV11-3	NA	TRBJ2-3	CASSLVVGGADTQYF	TGTGCCAGCAGCTTAGTGGTCGGCGGGGCAGATACGCAGTATTTT
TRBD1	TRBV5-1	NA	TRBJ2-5	CASSIGQARETQYF	TGCGCCAGCAGCATCGGACAGGCCAGGGAGACCCAGTACTTC
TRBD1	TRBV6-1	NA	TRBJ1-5	CASSEQGGSNQPQHF	TGTGCCAGCAGTGAACAGGGGGGTAGCAATCAGCCCCAGCATTTT
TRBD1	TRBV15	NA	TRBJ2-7	CATSPRQGAYEQYF	TGTGCCACCAGCCCCCGGCAGGGGGCCTACGAGCAGTACTTC
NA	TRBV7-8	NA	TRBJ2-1	CASTISQGIYYNEQFF	TGTGCCAGCACCATATCGCAGGGGATTTACTACAATGAGCAGTTCTTC
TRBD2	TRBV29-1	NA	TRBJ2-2	CSVTSGGLNGELFF	TGCAGCGTTACTAGCGGGGGCCTTAACGGGGAGCTGTTTTTT
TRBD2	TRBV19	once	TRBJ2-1	CASSITSGSNNEQFF	TGTGCCAGTAGTATTACTAGCGGGAGCAACAATGAGCAGTTCTTC
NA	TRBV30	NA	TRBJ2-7	CAWADRSSYEQYF	TGTGCCTGGGCCGACAGGTCCTCCTACGAGCAGTACTTC
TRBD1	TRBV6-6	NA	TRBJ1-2	CASRVLTGGYGYTF	TGTGCCAGCAGGGTTCTTACAGGGGGATATGGCTACACCTTC
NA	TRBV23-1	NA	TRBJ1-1	CATSEGPRNTEAFF	TGCGCCACCAGTGAGGGACCCCGGAACACTGAAGCTTTCTTT
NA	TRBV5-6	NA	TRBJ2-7	CASSLTGPEQYF	TGTGCCAGCAGCTTGACAGGCCCCGAGCAGTACTTC
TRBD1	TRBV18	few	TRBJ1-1	CASSPGRQGPTEAFF	TGTGCCAGCTCACCGGGTAGACAGGGTCCCACTGAAGCTTTCTTT
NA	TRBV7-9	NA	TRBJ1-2	CASSPTGSGAWDYGYTF	TGTGCCAGCAGCCCGACGGGGTCGGGGGCTTGGGACTATGGCTACACCTTC
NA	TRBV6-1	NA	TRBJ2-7	CASSEDNRGEGQYF	TGTGCCAGCAGTGAAGACAACCGGGGCGAGGGGCAGTACTTC
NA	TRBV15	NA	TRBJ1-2	CATSRDQGRQGNYYGYTF	TGTGCCACCAGCAGAGATCAGGGCCGGCAGGGCAATTACTATGGCTACACCTTC
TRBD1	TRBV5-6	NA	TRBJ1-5	CASSLGGQGAFNQPQHF	TGTGCCAGCAGCTTGGGAGGACAGGGGGCCTTCAATCAGCCCCAGCATTTT
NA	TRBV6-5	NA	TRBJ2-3	CASSDTDTQYF	TGTGCCAGCAGTGATACAGATACGCAGTATTTT
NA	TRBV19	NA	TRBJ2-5	CATRLAGETQYF	TGTGCCACTCGATTGGCAGGGGAGACCCAGTACTTC
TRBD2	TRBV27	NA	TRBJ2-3	CASPGASGKRADTQYF	TGTGCCAGCCCCGGGGCTAGCGGAAAAAGGGCAGATACGCAGTATTTT
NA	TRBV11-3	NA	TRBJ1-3	CASSLDKGKSGNTIYF	TGTGCCAGCAGCTTAGATAAGGGGAAGTCTGGAAACACCATATATTTT
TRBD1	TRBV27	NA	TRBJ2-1	CASSLRAGGFEQFF	TGTGCCAGCAGTTTGAGGGCAGGGGGCTTTGAGCAGTTCTTC
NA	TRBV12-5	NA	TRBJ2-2	CASGLVLRGLTPNTGELFF	TGTGCTAGTGGTTTGGTACTACGAGGACTGACTCCGAACACCGGGGAGCTGTTTTTT
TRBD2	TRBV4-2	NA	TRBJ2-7	CASSQPASGQSYEQYF	TGTGCCAGCAGCCAACCGGCTAGCGGGCAGTCCTACGAGCAGTACTTC
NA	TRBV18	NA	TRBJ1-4	CASSPKGTGEKLFF	TGTGCCAGCTCACCAAAAGGGACGGGTGAAAAACTGTTTTTT
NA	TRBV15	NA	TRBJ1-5	CATSRERGSNQPQHF	TGTGCCACCAGCAGAGAGAGGGGGAGCAATCAGCCCCAGCATTTT
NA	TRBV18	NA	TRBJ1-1	CASSPGPNTEAFF	TGTGCCAGCTCACCGGGTCCGAACACTGAAGCTTTCTTT
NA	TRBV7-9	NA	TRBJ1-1	CASEGGEAFF	TGTGCCAGCGAGGGCGGTGAAGCTTTCTTT
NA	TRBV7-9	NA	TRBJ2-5	CASSLGGTETQYF	TGTGCCAGCAGCTTAGGAGGTACCGAGACCCAGTACTTC
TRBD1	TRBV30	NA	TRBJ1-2	CAFSGQGLGYTF	TGTGCCTTTTCCGGACAGGGTCTTGGCTACACCTTC
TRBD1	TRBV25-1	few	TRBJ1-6	CASSALGQGAGPLHF	TGTGCCAGCAGTGCCCTGGGACAGGGGGCTGGGCCCCTCCACTTT
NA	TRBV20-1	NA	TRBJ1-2	CSARASSGYTF	TGCAGTGCTAGGGCAAGTAGTGGCTACACCTTC
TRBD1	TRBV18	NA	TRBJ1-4	CASSRDSDEKLFF	TGTGCCAGCTCAAGGGACAGTGATGAAAAACTGTTTTTT
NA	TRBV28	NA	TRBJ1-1	CASSLSFRWWEAFF	TGTGCCAGCAGTTTAAGTTTTAGGTGGTGGGAAGCTTTCTTT